The clone carrying this T cell receptor (beta chain) was recorded a few times. Antigen unknown. The data were obtained in a study of beta chain features in type 1 diabetes. Overall study results and limits: Healthy donors had naive, central memory and Treg TCRB repertoires that appeared less similar than those seen among patients. There was a moderate but significant shortening of TCRB CDR3s in all four CD4+ subsets of Type 1 diabetes patients.

V dropped 5 bases and J dropped 4 bases, with 14 bases sitting between them. From germline, CDR1 is SGHDN and CDR2 FVKESK. The CDR3 loop spans 14 amino acids. Investigators reverse transcribed all isolated RNA, so they sequenced expressed TCRB transcripts. Here immunoSEQ multiplex PCR was the method, and the copy in TCRdb shows in-frame clones only, minus some. The sample lists about 650,000 clones; roughly 12% were seen once. Sampling consisted of one heparinised blood draw per donor, averaging approximately 120 mL. Naive, central memory, regulatory and stem cell-like memory cells within the CD4+ compartment were sorted using CD45RO/CCR7/CD25/CD127/CD95/CD27.

This clonotype was sampled from a young man with type 1 diabetes. What was sequenced was naive CD4+ T cells from blood. J is TRBJ2-5 and V is TRBV14, with a possible D match to TRBD2 (6 bases). The CDR3 DNA sequence: TGTGCCAGCAGCAGGGGACTGGTGGGAGAGACCCAGTACTTC. It yields the protein CASSRGLVGETQYF.